Listed below are T cell receptor beta chains from one sample, sequenced in a study of Graves' ophthalmopathy and Graves' hyperthyroidism. Via MiXCR, TCRdb re-called the multiplex PCR reads, giving one row per CDR3 protein. The table shows hundreds of thousands of distinct CDR3 sequences, with 13% to 15% occurring only once. The sample taken for sequencing was blood. The source of these receptors is a woman in her twenties or thirties with Graves' ophthalmopathy. Each CDR3 is given with its conserved first and last residue. D genes are given only for firm matches. Expanded clones are given a class, and other clones once, few, many or no size at all.

TRBJ1-1,many,TRBV6-1,11,.,TGTGCCACACGCAGGGACCTGATAACTTTCTTT,CATRRDLITFF
TRBJ2-7,many,TRBV20-1,13,.,TGCAGTGCTCGCTGGACCAGGGACTACGAGCAGTACTTC,CSARWTRDYEQYF
TRBJ2-7,many,TRBV12-3/TRBV12-4,15,.,TGTGCCAGCAGACCCCATAACGGAGCATTCTACGAGCAGTACTTC,CASRPHNGAFYEQYF
TRBJ2-5,many,TRBV12-3/TRBV12-4,15,TRBD1,TGTGCCAGCAAAATAACCCGGGACAGGGGAGAGACCCAGTACTTC,CASKITRDRGETQYF
TRBJ1-2,many,TRBV6-5,13,.,TGTGCCAGCAGTTACTGGGAGATTTATGGCTACACCTTC,CASSYWEIYGYTF
TRBJ2-2,few,TRBV9,16,.,TGTGCCAGCAGCGTAGCTACCGGGGCAGTCACCGGGGAGCTGTTTTTT,CASSVATGAVTGELFF
TRBJ2-5,many,TRBV28,14,TRBD2,TGTGCCAGCAGCAATGCGGGGGGCCGAGAGACCCAGTACTTC,CASSNAGGRETQYF
TRBJ1-5,many,TRBV6-4,17,.,TGTGCCAGCACCTTCGGGGTGCTCTACCTTAGCAATCAGCCCCAGCATTTT,CASTFGVLYLSNQPQHF
TRBJ2-7,many,TRBV6-1,16,TRBD1,TGTGCCAGCAGCCCGCGAACAGGGGGCCCCTCCTACGAGCAGTACTTC,CASSPRTGGPSYEQYF
TRBJ1-3,many,TRBV9,15,TRBD1,TGTGCCAGCAGCGCTTTAGGGGGCTATGGAAACACCATATATTTT,CASSALGGYGNTIYF
TRBJ2-2,many,TRBV12-3/TRBV12-4,12,.,TGTGCCAGCAGTCCGTCCAGCGGGGAGCTGTTTTTT,CASSPSSGELFF
TRBJ2-2,many,TRBV6-2/TRBV6-3,14,.,TGTGCCAGCAGGCCACCCAGGGTGACCGGGGAGCTGTTTTTT,CASRPPRVTGELFF
TRBJ2-1,.,TRBV14,14,.,TGTGCCAGCAGCCTCCGGGCCCCGGGAAATGAGCAGTTCTTC,CASSLRAPGNEQFF
TRBJ1-6,.,TRBV3-1,12,.,TGTGCCAGCAGCCAAGGTGATTCACCCCTCCACTTT,CASSQGDSPLHF
TRBJ1-1,many,TRBV27,13,.,TGTGCCAGCAGTTTAAAGCTTAACACTGAAGCTTTCTTT,CASSLKLNTEAFF
TRBJ1-1,few,TRBV12-3/TRBV12-4,16,.,TGTGCCAGCAGGGGGGACCTGGGGGGGCAGCACACTGAAGCTTTCTTT,CASRGDLGGQHTEAFF
TRBJ2-5,many,TRBV20-1,14,TRBD2,TGCAGTGCTAGAGCCGGACTAGGCCAAGAGACCCAGTACTTC,CSARAGLGQETQYF
TRBJ2-2,.,TRBV19,13,.,TGTGCCAGTAGTATAACGGGTGCCGGGGAGCTGTTTTTT,CASSITGAGELFF